These T cell receptor beta chains were read from a single sample in a study of blood T cell repertoires in COVID-19. Clones were sequenced by immunoSEQ multiplex PCR, and TCRdb holds only the in-frame ones, with some missing. This table has about 120,000 clones, roughly 90% appearing once. What was sequenced was peripheral blood. These receptors were taken from a human donor in a cohort sampled during active COVID-19. The CDR3 runs from the conserved cysteine through the conserved F or W. A row's size may be missing; if present it is once, few, many or a size class.

abundance,v_gene,j_gene,len,CDR3aa
once,TRBV6-5,TRBJ2-5,14,CASSRQGSQETQYF
-,TRBV9,TRBJ2-5,14,CASSATGGLETQYF
-,TRBV6-6,TRBJ1-4,15,CASSYSTSTDEKLFF
-,TRBV18,TRBJ2-2,17,CASSPHGLAGGPGELFF
-,TRBV6-5,TRBJ2-3,15,CASRDRGGARDTQYF
-,TRBV4-2,TRBJ2-2,16,CASSQELGQETGELFF
-,TRBV3-1/TRBV3-2,TRBJ2-7,13,CASSRGEVNEQYF
few,TRBV7-8,TRBJ2-1,13,CASSPPTRDEQFF
-,TRBV5-1,TRBJ1-3,17,CASSPTGGHNSGNTIYF
-,TRBV5-1,TRBJ2-2,16,CASSLGQGARTGELFF
once,TRBV7-2,TRBJ1-4,15,CASSLGVGQNEKLFF
-,TRBV12-3/TRBV12-4,TRBJ2-7,12,CASSRYLAEQYF
-,TRBV5-1,TRBJ2-3,14,CASSLEIVADTQYF
-,TRBV24-1,TRBJ2-1,15,CATSPGLAGGNEQFF
-,TRBV5-4,TRBJ2-1,14,CASSFKTRGNEQFF
-,TRBV5-1,TRBJ2-5,14,CASSLRQGQETQYF
-,TRBV5-4,TRBJ1-1,14,CASSLVPGIAEAFF
-,TRBV28,TRBJ1-6,19,CASSLRQGVGSSYNSPLHF
-,TRBV5-1,TRBJ1-3,16,CASSPTTGGGGNTIYF
-,TRBV7-9,TRBJ2-7,16,CASSLTRTGPTYEQYF
-,TRBV5-1,TRBJ1-6,15,CASSPTGPYNSPLHF
few,TRBV6-4,TRBJ2-3,14,CASSDSQGADTQYF
-,TRBV2,TRBJ2-2,16,CASRTESGANTGELFF
-,TRBV14,TRBJ2-1,18,CASSQDWGLAGAPNEQFF
-,TRBV6-6,TRBJ1-2,16,CASSLGGTGSNYGYTF
-,TRBV18,TRBJ2-5,13,CASTTTGGETQYF
-,TRBV6-1,TRBJ2-1,12,CASSERQGRQFF
-,TRBV5-4,TRBJ2-1,16,CASSFEGGRANNEQFF
-,TRBV5-1,TRBJ1-4,13,CASTRGVNEKLFF
-,TRBV27,TRBJ2-1,15,CASRWTSGGYNEQFF
-,TRBV5-1,TRBJ1-1,15,CASSVDRARSTEAFF
-,TRBV5-4,TRBJ2-7,14,CASSPGQGAYEQYF
-,TRBV11-2,TRBJ2-1,16,CASSPTRSGPFAEQFF
-,TRBV7-6,TRBJ2-7,15,CASSLTGTGFYEQYF
-,TRBV5-1,TRBJ2-7,15,CASSFSRGGSYEQYF
once,TRBV19,TRBJ1-4,14,CASSRGATNEKLFF
-,TRBV12-5,TRBJ2-7,16,CASGSDRQGNFYEQYF
-,TRBV11-2,TRBJ1-4,16,CASSSSLRGRDEKLFF